One and the same sample provided the 25 T cell receptor beta chains below, sequenced in a study of OX40 agonist ivuxolimab in advanced cancers. Some clones are missing from TCRdb's copy, which holds only in-frame ones; the method was immunoSEQ multiplex PCR. The table lists fewer than 90,000 clones, about 91% of them singletons. Sequenced here: CD4+ or CD8+ T cells sorted from blood, sampled in a trial of the OX40 agonist ivuxolimab. Source of these receptors: an adult with an advanced solid tumor such as melanoma, head and neck, liver or kidney cancer.

The genes are TRBV18 and TRBJ2-7; the match to TRBD2 covers 10 bases. CDR3 length: 20 residues. V was clipped by 3 bases and J by 0 bases; unmatched bases: 17. The germline CDR1 and CDR2 sequences are KGHSH and LQKENI. The CDR3 region is CASSPGKGGASSGSSYEQYF. DNA of the CDR3: TGTGCCAGCTCACCGGGTAAAGGGGGCGCGTCTAGCGGGAGCTCCTACGAGCAGTACTTC.

This sequence joins TRBV27 and TRBJ2-3, with 11 bases matching TRBD1. Germline V CDR1 and CDR2: MNHEY, SMNVEV (reference sequence). This CDR3 is 13 amino acids long. V was pared by 7 bases and J by 9 bases, with 6 bases of the junction left unmatched. Here the CDR3 DNA reads TGTGCCAGCACCCGGACAGGGGGCCTCACGCAGTATTTT. This sequence encodes CASTRTGGLTQYF.

This clone was seen ten or more times. The rearrangement links TRBV5-6 to TRBJ1-2, with 9 bases lining up with TRBD1. Germline CDR1 SGHDT, CDR2 YYEEEE. The CDR3 sequence is 17 residues long. The V segment lost 1 base and the J segment 7 bases; nucleotides outside the gene matches: 14. CDR3 nucleotides: TGTGCCAGCAGCTTGTCGACAGGGGGACTTATAGTAAGTGGCTACACCTTC. Translated, it gives CASSLSTGGLIVSGYTF.

J is TRBJ2-7 and V is TRBV10-3; no clear D gene. Trimming stripped 5 bases from V and 0 bases from J, with 11 bases between. Germline CDR1 reads ENHRY; CDR2 reads SYGVKD. The CDR3 is 14 residues long. The CDR3 sequence: CAISSGPSSYEQYF. The CDR3 DNA sequence: TGTGCCATCAGTTCCGGGCCGAGCTCCTACGAGCAGTACTTC.

This clone came up once. The chain has TRBV7-6 and TRBJ2-1; TRBD1 or TRBD2 may be the D gene (5 bases each). The CDR3 runs 16 residues. The V gene lost 3 bases and the J gene lost 2 bases, with 14 bases spanning the gap. Germline V gene data show CDR1 as SGHVS and CDR2 as FNYEAQ. The CDR3 sequence is CASSLRPGPPYNEQFF. CDR3 DNA sequence: TGTGCCAGCAGCTTGAGACCGGGACCTCCCTACAATGAGCAGTTCTTC.

This chain links TRBV19 with TRBJ2-5; D may be TRBD1 or TRBD2 (5 bases each). Germline assignment: CDR1 LNHDA and CDR2 SQIVND (reference sequence). The CDR3 is made up of 14 amino acids. Trimming removed 4 bases from V and 5 bases from J, with 14 bases in between. The chain's CDR3 is CASSRGTIRETQYF. The DNA for the CDR3 is TGTGCCAGTAGTAGGGGGACCATCCGGGAGACCCAGTACTTC.

The V call is TRBV7-9, the J call TRBJ1-1, with 9 bases that match TRBD1. The V gene end was trimmed by 5 bases and the J gene end by 11 bases; junction bases not matched to a gene: 9. Germline V lookup: CDR1 SEHNR, CDR2 FQNEAQ (reference sequence). The CDR3 has 13 residues. The CDR3 spells CASSPGTGRYAFF. DNA for the CDR3: TGTGCCAGCAGCCCTGGGACAGGGAGGTATGCTTTCTTT. Complete variable domain (other parts from reference TRBV7-9 and TRBJ1-1): DTGVSQNPRHKITKRGQNVTFRCDPISEHNRLYWYRQTLGQGPEFLTYFQNEAQLEKSRLLSDRFSAERPKGSFSTLEIQRTEQGDSAMYLCASSPGTGRYAFFGQGTRLTVV.

The chain employs TRBV28 and TRBJ1-5; D is ambiguous. V was trimmed by 11 bases and J by 2 bases, leaving 16 bases between them. Looked up from germline, CDR1 is MDHEN and CDR2 is SYDVKM. This CDR3 is built from 14 residues. CDR3 DNA sequence: TGTGCCTCGCACCCCCAGGTGGGCAATCAGCCCCAGCATTTT. Protein product: CASHPQVGNQPQHF.

The chain carries TRBV27 and TRBJ2-6; D unclear. CDR1 MNHEY and CDR2 SMNVEV come from the germline V gene (reference sequence). The CDR3 sequence is 15 residues long. V was clipped by 4 bases and J by 1 base, with 8 bases between them. CDR3 nucleotide sequence: TGTGCCAGCAGTTCCCCTAGTTCTGGGGCCAACGTCCTGACTTTC. This translates into CASSSPSSGANVLTF. The variable domain in full, completed from reference TRBV27 and TRBJ2-6, reads EAQVTQNPRYLITVTGKKLTVTCSQNMNHEYMSWYRQDPGLGLRQIYYSMNVEVTDKGDVPEGYKVSRKEKRNFPLILESPSPNQTSLYFCASSSPSSGANVLTFGAGSRLTVL.

The CDR3 spells CASSSPQSDRKNIQYF. CDR3 bases: TGTGCCAGCAGTTCCCCCCAATCGGACAGGAAAAACATTCAGTACTTC. The V gene is TRBV28, the J gene TRBJ2-4, with 7 bases identical to TRBD1. Trimming at V came to 4 bases and at J to 4 bases, leaving 10 bases not matched to a gene. This CDR3 region has 16 residues. Germline CDR1 MDHEN, CDR2 SYDVKM.

The chain joins TRBV10-3 to TRBJ2-7; TRBD1 aligns across 9 bases. Germline trimming cut 0 bases from V and 4 bases from J; bases unmatched to any gene: 4. Germline-derived CDR1 and CDR2 are ENHRY and SYGVKD. This CDR3 is 15 amino acids long. CDR3 DNA: TGTGCCATCAGTGAGTCGTTCGGACAGGGGTACGAGCAGTACTTC. It yields the protein CAISESFGQGYEQYF.

J is TRBJ2-2 and V is TRBV6-5, with 9 bases fitting TRBD2. The CDR3 has 16 residues. Per the germline V gene, CDR1 is MNHEY and CDR2 is SVGAGI. After removal of 2 bases from V and 7 bases from J, the junction contained 8 bases not matched to a gene. The CDR3 DNA reads TGTGCCAGCAGTTACGTTGCTAGCGGGATAGGCGGGGAGCTGTTTTTT. Its translation is CASSYVASGIGGELFF.

The chain employs TRBV9 and TRBJ2-3, with a tentative D call TRBD2 (5 bases). Germline V gene data show CDR1 as SGDLS and CDR2 as YYNGEE. V was clipped by 6 bases and J by 2 bases, with 13 bases between them. The CDR3 extends over 14 amino acids. This chain's CDR3 is CASNENGITDTQYF. CDR3 sequence (DNA): TGTGCCAGCAACGAAAACGGGATCACAGATACGCAGTATTTT.

The chain uses TRBV7-3 and TRBJ2-3; D gene uncertain. The CDR3 runs 13 residues. Trimming cost V 5 bases and J 6 bases, with 12 bases left between them. Germline lookup yields CDR1 SGHTA and CDR2 FQGTGA. CDR3 amino acids: CASSHPPPDTQYF. CDR3 bases: TGTGCCAGCAGCCATCCCCCCCCTGATACGCAGTATTTT.

The chain uses TRBV2 and TRBJ1-1; the D is unclear. This CDR3 region has 14 residues. V gave up 10 bases and J gave up 2 bases, with 17 bases separating them. From germline, CDR1 is SNHLY and CDR2 FYNNEI. The CDR3 is CANSPQRFNTEAFF. Written as DNA, the CDR3 is TGTGCCAACTCACCTCAGAGGTTTAACACTGAAGCTTTCTTT.

This chain uses TRBV13 with TRBJ2-7, with unresolved D. The CDR3 contains 14 residues. The germline CDR1 and CDR2 sequences are PRHDT and FYEKMQ (reference sequence). Trimming stripped 2 bases from V and 7 bases from J, with 15 bases between. This CDR3 is CASSLNRNPTEQYF. The CDR3 region has the DNA TGTGCCAGCAGCTTAAACAGAAACCCTACTGAGCAGTACTTC.

V gene TRBV10-3 combines with J gene TRBJ2-3; the D is unclear. This CDR3 has 12 amino acids. V was clipped by 6 bases and J by 4 bases, with 8 bases between them. Germline V gives CDR1 ENHRY, CDR2 SYGVKD. The CDR3 loop is CAIRGPPDTQYF. The CDR3 DNA follows: TGTGCCATCAGAGGTCCCCCAGATACGCAGTATTTT.

The genes are TRBV5-4 and TRBJ1-2, with D perhaps matching TRBD1 (6 bases). The CDR3 contains 15 residues. Per germline, CDR1 SGHNT and CDR2 YYREEE (reference sequence). V was cut by 0 bases and J by 0 bases, with 9 bases left in between. The CDR3 DNA follows: TGTGCCAGCAGCTTGGGACAGGATACTAACTATGGCTACACCTTC. It is translated as CASSLGQDTNYGYTF.

The chain has TRBV27 and TRBJ2-7; D uncertain. Germline CDR1 reads MNHEY; CDR2 reads SMNVEV (reference sequence). Trimming shortened V by 2 bases and J by 4 bases, and 12 bases separated the two germline ends. This CDR3 spans 14 amino acids. The chain's CDR3 is CASSLKPTTYEQYF. Here the CDR3 DNA reads TGTGCCAGCAGTTTAAAACCTACGACTTACGAGCAGTACTTC.

This clone appeared once. The rearrangement uses TRBV5-4 and TRBJ2-3; D is unclear. V gave up 1 base and J gave up 1 base, with 10 bases separating them. The germline V gene encodes CDR1 SGHNT and CDR2 YYREEE (reference sequence). This CDR3 has 15 amino acids. The CDR3 reads CASSLFPRGTDTQYF. CDR3 nucleotides: TGTGCCAGCAGCTTGTTTCCTAGGGGCACAGATACGCAGTATTTT. Complete variable domain (other parts from reference TRBV5-4 and TRBJ2-3): ETGVTQSPTHLIKTRGQQVTLRCSSQSGHNTVSWYQQALGQGPQFIFQYYREEENGRGNFPPRFSGLQFPNYSSELNVNALELDDSALYLCASSLFPRGTDTQYFGPGTRLTVL.

This clone was picked up one time. V is TRBV27 and J is TRBJ2-1, with TRBD2 matching 11 bases. Germline-derived CDR1 and CDR2 are MNHEY and SMNVEV (reference sequence). V shed 5 bases and J 9 bases; nucleotides not matched to a gene: 12. CDR3 length: 16 amino acids. The CDR3: CASSPLTSGILAEQFF. In DNA form, the CDR3 reads TGTGCCAGCAGTCCCTTGACTAGCGGGATTCTGGCTGAGCAGTTCTTC.

The CDR3 nucleotides are TGTGCCAGCAGTTACTCGAATAATGGTAAAGCTTTCTTT. Translating gives CASSYSNNGKAFF. This chain links TRBV6-5 with TRBJ1-1; no clear D. Germline CDR1 MNHEY, CDR2 SVGAGI. Between the trimmed V and J ends, which lost 0 bases and 9 bases, there was a span of 11 bases. The CDR3 is 13 residues long.

As to this clone: Its ends do not fully match the called genes, so a read error is possible. The chain uses TRBV28 and TRBJ2-1; TRBD2 might be the D (6 bases). The CDR3 length is 15 residues. Looked up from germline, CDR1 is MDHEN and CDR2 is SYDVKM. The CDR3 DNA follows: TGTGCCAGCAAGCCCTCGGACTATTCCTCCAATGAGCAGTTCTTC. Its protein is CASKPSDYSSNEQFF.

The V and J genes are TRBV29-1 and TRBJ2-4; tentatively, D is TRBD2 (6 bases). V lost 2 bases and J 10 bases, leaving 15 bases between the germline ends. The length of the CDR3 is 13 residues. Germline CDR1 and CDR2: SQVTM and ANQGSEA. The CDR3 reads CSVESNQGGIQYF. The DNA for the CDR3 is TGCAGCGTTGAATCCAATCAGGGAGGTATTCAGTACTTC.

This clone showed up just a few times. The gene calls are TRBV30 and TRBJ1-4; a weak D match, TRBD1 (5 bases). CDR3 length: 13 residues. Trimming took 3 bases from V and 4 from J, leaving 9 bases between them. Germline-derived CDR1 and CDR2 are GTSNPN and SVGIG (reference sequence). This CDR3 is CAWRADNNEKLFF. DNA of the CDR3: TGTGCCTGGAGGGCGGACAATAATGAAAAACTGTTTTTT.